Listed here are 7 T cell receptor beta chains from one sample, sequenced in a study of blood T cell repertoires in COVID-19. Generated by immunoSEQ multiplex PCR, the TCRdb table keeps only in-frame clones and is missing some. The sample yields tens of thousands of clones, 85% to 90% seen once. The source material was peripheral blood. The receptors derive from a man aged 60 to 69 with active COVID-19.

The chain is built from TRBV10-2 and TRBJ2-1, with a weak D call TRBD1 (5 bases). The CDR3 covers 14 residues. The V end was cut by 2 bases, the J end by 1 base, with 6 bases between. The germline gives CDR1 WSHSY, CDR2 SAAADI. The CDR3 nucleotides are TGCGCCAGCAGTGAGAGGGGATCCTACAATGAGCAGTTCTTC. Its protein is CASSERGSYNEQFF.

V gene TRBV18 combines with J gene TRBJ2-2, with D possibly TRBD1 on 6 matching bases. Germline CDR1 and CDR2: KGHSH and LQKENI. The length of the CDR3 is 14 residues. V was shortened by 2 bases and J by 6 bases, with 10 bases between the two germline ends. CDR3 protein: CASSPGRGAGELFF. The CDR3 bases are TGTGCCAGCTCACCAGGCAGGGGAGCCGGGGAGCTGTTTTTT.

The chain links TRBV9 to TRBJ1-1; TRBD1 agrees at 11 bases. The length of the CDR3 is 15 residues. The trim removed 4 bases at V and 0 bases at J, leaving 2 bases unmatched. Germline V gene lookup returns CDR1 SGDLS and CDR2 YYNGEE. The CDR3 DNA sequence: TGTGCCAGCAGCTCGGGACAGGGGGTGAACACTGAAGCTTTCTTT. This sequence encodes CASSSGQGVNTEAFF.

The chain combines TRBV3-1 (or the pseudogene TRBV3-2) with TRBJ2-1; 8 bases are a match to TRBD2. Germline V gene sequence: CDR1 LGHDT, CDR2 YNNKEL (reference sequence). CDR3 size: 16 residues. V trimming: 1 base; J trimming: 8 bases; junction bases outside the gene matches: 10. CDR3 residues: CASSQVERRAGDEQFF. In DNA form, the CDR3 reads TGTGCCAGCAGCCAAGTAGAGAGGAGAGCGGGAGATGAGCAGTTCTTC.

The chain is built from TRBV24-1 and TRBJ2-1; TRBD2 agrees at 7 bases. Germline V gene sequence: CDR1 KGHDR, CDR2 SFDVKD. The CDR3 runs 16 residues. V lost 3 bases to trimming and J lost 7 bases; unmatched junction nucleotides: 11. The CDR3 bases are TGTGCCACCAGTGATCTCCTAGCTAGGGAGGGGAATGAGCAGTTCTTC. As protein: CATSDLLAREGNEQFF.

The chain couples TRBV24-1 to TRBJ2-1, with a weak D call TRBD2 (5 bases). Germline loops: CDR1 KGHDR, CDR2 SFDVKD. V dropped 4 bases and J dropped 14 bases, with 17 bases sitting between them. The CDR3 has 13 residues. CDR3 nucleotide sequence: TGTGCCACCAGTGACCCTGTTTTGAGGAGGAAGTTCTTC. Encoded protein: CATSDPVLRRKFF.

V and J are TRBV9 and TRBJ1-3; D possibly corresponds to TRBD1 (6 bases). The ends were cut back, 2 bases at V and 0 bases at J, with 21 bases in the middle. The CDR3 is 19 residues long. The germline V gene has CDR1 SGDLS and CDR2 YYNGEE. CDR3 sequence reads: CASSVLPGVIPLSGNTIYF. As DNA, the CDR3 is TGTGCCAGCAGCGTCCTGCCAGGGGTTATCCCCCTCTCTGGAAACACCATATATTTT.